This T cell receptor (beta chain) was recorded in a study of cytomegalovirus exposure and HLA in healthy donors (dated by TCRdb to 2017 to 2019). Describing the broader study: In an earlier analysis of some 550 of the donors, around 300 Gb of sequence data and approximately 120 million unique TCR beta sequences from about 179 million T cells were reported. A separate validation cohort of over 95 different subjects was used in addition to the roughly 700-subject first cohort. Genome-wide SNP genotypes for about 55% of the 666 donors were used in a later genetic analysis, which treated that subset as a discovery cohort. The aim of the study was to test whether cataloging public T cell receptors could identify signatures of past pathogen exposure. To study patterns of TCR occurrence, a later analysis re-analyzed previously published TCR beta repertoires from more than 550 donors and added high-resolution HLA genotyping. Donor age, sex, ethnicity and CMV serostatus were collected together with the repertoire data. Approximately 300 gigabases of sequencing data and around 88 million unique TCR sequences made up an early release that covered nearly 650 HLA-typed donors. The genetic ancestry cluster associated with self-reported Caucasian donors included 80% to 90% of the roughly 360 genotyped donors. All discovery cohort repertoires had been generated using a single sequencing platform. An earlier analysis of around 540 of the donors applied high-throughput TCR beta sequencing to assess whether each TCR beta V gene segment acted as functional or pseudogenic. The study combined high-throughput TCR immunosequencing, statistical association of individual TCRs with disease status, and machine learning to predict cytomegalovirus infection status. Among some 410 genotyped donors of the cohort, an average of about 240,000 unique TCR beta nucleotide sequences was sequenced per donor, of which 15% to 20% were non-productive. Because of strong linkage in the cohort, 5 or 6 DR-DQ haplotypes were treated as single units for association and clustering. Both class I and class II loci were covered by HLA typing, at four-digit resolution. The T cell repertoires of several hundred subjects were profiled by immunosequencing and related to cytomegalovirus serostatus. The number of donors typed differed by locus, with 629-630 for A, B, C, DRB1 and DQB1, 522 for DQA1, nearly 610 for DPA1, and roughly 450 for DPB1. Rather than using new phenotypic data, the later analysis identified candidate immune exposures from TCR beta sequences and from how often those sequences occurred across donors.

Overall study results and their limits: A later analysis found that HLA-associated TCR beta chains were more clonally expanded and had lower generation probabilities than equally common non-associated chains. When HLA alleles, especially DR and DQ, strongly co-occurred, attributing TCR associations to individual alleles was difficult. A cluster of highly shared sequence variants was judged likely to represent a technical artifact of the sequencing pipeline. According to a later genetic analysis, donors in an Asian-associated ancestry cluster had fewer N-insertions in productive TCRs than the roughly 700-donor mean. CMV serostatus was the only immune exposure information available for the cohort. Because counts were too low, 15 to 20 rarely observed V segments, including chromosome 9 orphons, were excluded from the earlier analysis of several hundred of the donors. The authors suggested that the approach could potentially be extended to other disease states and immunological phenotypes. Only TCR beta chains were sequenced in this cohort, and the absence of alpha or paired-chain data limited detectable features. According to a later analysis, TCR association rates differed among HLA loci, with DRB1 alleles showing the most associated TCRs and HLA-C alleles showing the fewest. Across donors, most TCR sequences were observed very rarely, whereas some public TCRs were present in many individuals. In an earlier analysis of some 500 of the donors, most TCR beta V segments were observed in productive rearrangements about 90% or about 30% of the time, broadly matching IMGT annotations. A further reported finding was that TCR beta sequences accurately predicted the HLA-A and HLA-B alleles for most subjects in the first cohort. An association between a missense DCLRE1C variant and V-gene and J-gene trimming of TCR beta chains was found in a later genetic analysis and replicated in an independent cohort. A later analysis reported that several top co-occurrence clusters appeared linked to parvovirus B19, influenza, CMV and Epstein-Barr virus. The presence/absence analyses assumed that sequencing depth was roughly uniform across donors, and that assumption may not be true. Some IMGT-functional V segments, including TRBV6-2 and TRBV6-3, could not be told apart with the 87-base-pair reads, so those segments were excluded. At a false discovery rate of 0.05, a later analysis linked about 17,000 TCR beta sequences to specific HLA alleles. Linkage disequilibrium might explain the correlated functional status among segregating V segments, but an unknown experimental factor could not be ruled out. A later analysis found that most CMV-associated TCR beta chains appeared HLA-restricted, with HLA associations seemingly driven largely by CMV exposure. Cytomegalovirus status was reported to be diagnosed by the classifier with high specificity and sensitivity in both the original and validation cohorts. A few of the identified cytomegalovirus-associated TCR beta chains were confirmed in vitro to be specific for cytomegalovirus antigens. In the study, roughly 160 TCR beta chains were listed as associated with cytomegalovirus. HLA typing was unavailable for some donors at each locus, so association tests used only the typed subset.

The cohort comprised fewer than 700 healthy bone marrow donors. Cohort members were all nominally healthy when sampled, although unrecorded immune exposures were likely present. The donor was CMV seronegative and belonged to the group of 350 to 400 seronegative cohort members. A peripheral blood sample was provided by each donor, and peripheral blood mononuclear cells were used for TCR beta sequencing. Genomic DNA was extracted from the blood cell samples with the Qiagen DNeasy Blood Extraction Kit. This clone was found a few times. This receptor's antigen is unknown. It has no much larger one-base neighbor in the sample; base qualities were not kept. The CDR3 covers 15 residues, taking in both the cysteine and the phenylalanine. The entry retains the CDR3 DNA only, 45 bases that are in frame from base 1. The germline V end is reduced by 4 bases and the J end by 7 bases; junction bases left unmatched: 10. CDR1 and CDR2, looked up from the germline V gene, are SGHRS and YFSETQ.

The library relied on the immunoSEQ multiplex PCR assay. For the multiplex PCR, a mixture combining 60 forward primers for TCR Vbeta segments and 13 reverse primers for TCR Jbeta segments was used. Amplification of the CDR3 region of rearranged TCR beta genes was performed with a multiplex PCR assay on genomic DNA. On the Illumina HiSeq System, the amplified TCR beta libraries were sequenced as 87-base-pair reads. Per the authors' processing: A later analysis counted tens of millions of unique TCR beta chains across the 650 to 800 repertoires, and roughly 9.9 million of these chains were shared by at least two donors. Raw reads were error-corrected and collapsed into unique sequences by a nearest-neighbor algorithm in which closely related sequences were merged to remove PCR and sequencing errors. Alignment of CDR3 sequences to IMGT reference sequences was used to assign V, D and J gene segments. For a sequence to be retained, at least a six-nucleotide match to both a V gene segment and a J gene segment was required. Rearrangements were classified as productive when the CDR3 lacked stop codons and remained in frame with V and J, and all other rearrangements were classified as non-productive. Following IMGT convention, CDR3 was defined as the stretch from the second conserved V-encoded cysteine up to the conserved J-encoded phenylalanine. The earlier analysis of approximately 500 of the donors excluded sequences that lacked an unambiguous match to a single V gene segment. An earlier analysis of fewer than 750 of the donors called V segments functional above 56.7% productive rearrangements and segregating when the between-donor standard deviation exceeded 5%. To diagnose cytomegalovirus status from the catalog of TCR beta chain sequences, a statistical classification framework was built. V and J gene assignment, in a later analysis, came from comparing TCR nucleotide sequences with IMGT/GENE-DB human TR gene sequences. The TCRdist pipeline was used in a later analysis to assign CDR3 sequences and most-parsimonious VDJ recombination scenarios. In a later analysis, every TCR beta chain was defined by the combination of its CDR3 amino acid sequence and its V-gene family, and reads without a unique V-gene family were dropped. As a way to deal with suspected cross-contamination and a sequencing artifact, a later analysis dropped over 550 nucleotide sequences that were highly shared and had low generation probability. For each public chain, a later analysis derived a clonal expansion index from normalized ranks of inferred template counts within each repertoire. A later analysis computed generation probabilities with a VDJ recombination model fitted to out-of-frame rearrangements, and checked the results against IGoR. A later analysis scored TCR-TCR, TCR-HLA and TCR-CMV co-occurrence with hypergeometric tests, applying a repertoire-size bias correction to TCR pairs. False discovery rates were estimated in a later analysis by permuting HLA or CMV assignments 20 times. In a later analysis, co-occurring TCRs were grouped using DBSCAN, with TCRdist sequence similarity added in when clustering inside HLA-allele-positive subsets. Repertoires with fewer than 30,000 or more than 120,000 public chains, plus five repertoires with anomalous nucleotide sharing, were excluded from co-occurrence clustering. The table was pulled from immuneACCESS by TCRdb, which kept in-frame rearrangements only. Such tables lose some clones; where checked, under half of the loss comes from unresolved V genes, and the rest has no known cause. V and J calls and clone size are as listed in that table; D and trimming were resolved from the DNA. The sample table shows 140,000 or so clones, and roughly 79% are seen once. The ten largest clones represent less than 2% of the sample.

The clonotype comes from a woman in her 30s in good health and CMV-seronegative. Recombination connected TRBV5-1 to TRBJ2-2; 7 central nucleotides agree with TRBD2. Sequencing was done on a sample of PBMCs. The CDR3 corresponds to CASSLGDLAGGELFF. The DNA sequence is given as TGCGCCAGCAGCCTCGGGGATTTAGCGGGCGGGGAGCTGTTTTTT.